This TCR beta chain is drawn from a study of neurological immune-mediated disorders. Unsorted libraries were prepared from 2 million PBMCs held at -80 C. Using its own MiXCR run on the 5' RACE reads, TCRdb lists one record per CDR3 protein. The sample includes 54,000 or so distinct CDR3 sequences, roughly 3.8% seen only once; the top ten take approximately 7.1%. This clonotype was counted at least ten times. Germline V lookup: CDR1 SGHRS, CDR2 YFSETQ. CDR3 size: 17 residues. The V and J ends lost 4 bases and 0 bases respectively, with 17 bases between them. The chain combines TRBV5-1 with TRBJ2-1, with D possibly matching TRBD2 (5 bases). This receptor was taken from a man aged 55 to 70 with multiple sclerosis. Sequences were obtained from PBMCs. CDR3 sequence reads: CASSPLVGGSSYNEQFF. CDR3 DNA sequence: TGCGCCAGCAGCCCCCTCGTGGGTGGGAGCTCCTACAATGAGCAGTTCTTC. Full variable domain (rest looked up from reference TRBV5-1 and TRBJ2-1): KAGVTQTPRYLIKTRGQQVTLSCSPISGHRSVSWYQQTPGQGLQFLFEYFSETQRNKGNFPGRFSGRQFSNSRSEMNVSTLELGDSALYLCASSPLVGGSSYNEQFFGPGTRLTVL.